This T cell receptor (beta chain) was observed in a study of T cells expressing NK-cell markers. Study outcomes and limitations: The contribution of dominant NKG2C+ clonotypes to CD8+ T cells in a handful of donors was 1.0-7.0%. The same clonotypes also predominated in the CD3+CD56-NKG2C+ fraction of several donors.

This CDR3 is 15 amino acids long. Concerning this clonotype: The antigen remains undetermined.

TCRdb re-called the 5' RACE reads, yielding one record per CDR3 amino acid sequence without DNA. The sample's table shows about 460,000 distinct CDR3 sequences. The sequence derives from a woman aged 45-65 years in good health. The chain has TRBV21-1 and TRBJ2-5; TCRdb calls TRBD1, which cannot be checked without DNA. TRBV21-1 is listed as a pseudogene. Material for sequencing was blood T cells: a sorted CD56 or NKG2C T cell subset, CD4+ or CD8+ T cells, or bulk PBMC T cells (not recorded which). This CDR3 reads CASSATGGDQETQYF.